This T cell receptor (beta chain) appears in the sequencing data of a study of blood T cell repertoires in COVID-19. Only in-frame clones appear in the TCRdb table, and some are missing; sequencing was by immunoSEQ multiplex PCR. The data show 110,000 or so clones, approximately 81% seen once. The TCR comes from a man aged 50 to 59 with acute or convalescent COVID-19. The material sequenced was peripheral blood.

The CDR3 here is CSALGQAGLGYTF. CDR3 sequence (DNA): TGCAGCGCACTCGGACAGGCCGGCCTTGGCTACACCTTC. The V call is TRBV29-1, the J call TRBJ1-2; TRBD1 matches at 7 bases. The CDR3 length is 13 residues. The V gene's germline CDR1 is SQVTM and CDR2 ANQGSEA. V lost 7 bases to trimming and J lost 7 bases; unmatched junction nucleotides: 12.